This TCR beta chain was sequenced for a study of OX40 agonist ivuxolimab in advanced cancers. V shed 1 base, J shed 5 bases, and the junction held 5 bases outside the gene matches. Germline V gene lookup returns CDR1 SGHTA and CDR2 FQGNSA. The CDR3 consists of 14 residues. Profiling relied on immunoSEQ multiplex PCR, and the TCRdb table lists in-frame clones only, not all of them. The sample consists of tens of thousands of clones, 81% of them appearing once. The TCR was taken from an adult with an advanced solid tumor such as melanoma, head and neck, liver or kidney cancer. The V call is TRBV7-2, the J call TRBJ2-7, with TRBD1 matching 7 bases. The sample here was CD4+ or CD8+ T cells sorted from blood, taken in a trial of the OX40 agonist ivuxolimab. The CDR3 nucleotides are TGTGCCAGCAGCTTAGAGGGGGCGCGGGACGAGCAGTACTTC. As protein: CASSLEGARDEQYF.